Presented here are 30 T cell receptor beta chains from one specimen sequenced in a study of shared clonotypes between healthy human individuals. CD45RO negativity and positive selection for CCR7 defined naive CD8 cells, a population that excluded terminally differentiated effector memory CD45RA+ cells. The data were produced by immunoSEQ multiplex PCR, yet TCRdb's version contains in-frame clones alone and is incomplete. Among roughly 1,800,000 clones listed, roughly 94% were seen once. Source material: naive CD8+ T cells sorted from blood. All receptors come from a man aged 18 to 29 in good health.

The genes are TRBV30 and TRBJ1-1; D call uncertain. Germline V gene data show CDR1 as GTSNPN and CDR2 as SVGIG (reference sequence). The length of the CDR3 is 12 residues. The ends were cut back, 0 bases at V and 4 bases at J, with 6 bases in the middle. The CDR3 loop reads CAWSVPGTEAFF. The CDR3 coding sequence is TGTGCCTGGAGTGTACCTGGCACTGAAGCTTTCTTT.

The chain employs TRBV5-6 and TRBJ1-6; 7 nucleotides align to TRBD1. Germline values: CDR1 SGHDT, CDR2 YYEEEE. The CDR3 runs 15 residues. V shed 0 bases and J 7 bases; nucleotides not matched to a gene: 4. The CDR3 DNA reads TGTGCCAGCAGCTTGGTGTGGGACAGAAATTCACCCCTCCACTTT. As protein: CASSLVWDRNSPLHF.

CDR3 bases: TGTGCCAGCAGCCCCGCAAGCGGGGCCAGCTCCTACGAGCAGTACTTC. Translation gives CASSPASGASSYEQYF. The chain recombines TRBV5-5 with TRBJ2-7; 7 positions agree with TRBD2. J was trimmed by 0 bases and V by 4 bases; bases with no gene match: 10. Germline V gives CDR1 SGHKS, CDR2 YYEKEE (reference sequence). The CDR3 covers 16 residues.

This clone appeared once. The gene calls are TRBV9 and TRBJ2-7; 12 nucleotides line up with TRBD2. This CDR3 has 15 residues. CDR1 is SGDLS and CDR2 is YYNGEE in the germline V gene. J was trimmed by 3 bases and V by 0 bases; bases with no gene match: 1. The CDR3: CASSVGTSGIYEQYF. CDR3 DNA sequence: TGTGCCAGCAGCGTAGGGACTAGCGGGATCTACGAGCAGTACTTC.

V is TRBV28 and J is TRBJ1-2; TRBD1 might be the D (6 bases). This CDR3 spans 12 amino acids. The V gene's germline CDR1 is MDHEN and CDR2 SYDVKM. V lost 9 bases and J lost 7, with 15 bases in between. The CDR3 sequence: CASGQGYFGYTF. CDR3 DNA sequence: TGTGCCAGTGGGCAGGGGTACTTTGGCTACACCTTC.

This rearrangement joins TRBV7-9 to TRBJ1-4; 10 bases align to TRBD1. Germline assignment: CDR1 SEHNR and CDR2 FQNEAQ (reference sequence). The CDR3 is 16 residues long. The trim removed 4 bases at V and 7 bases at J, leaving 9 bases unmatched. The CDR3 loop is CASSSNRDRGTEKLFF. DNA of the CDR3: TGTGCCAGCAGCTCTAACCGGGACAGGGGTACTGAAAAACTGTTTTTT. Full variable domain (missing parts from reference TRBV7-9 and TRBJ1-4): DTGVSQNPRHKITKRGQNVTFRCDPISEHNRLYWYRQTLGQGPEFLTYFQNEAQLEKSRLLSDRFSAERPKGSFSTLEIQRTEQGDSAMYLCASSSNRDRGTEKLFFGSGTQLSVL.

The chain uses TRBV5-4 and TRBJ2-7; D possibly corresponds to TRBD2 (5 bases). CDR1 is SGHNT and CDR2 is YYREEE in the germline V gene (reference sequence). V was trimmed by 6 bases and J by 5 bases, leaving 9 bases between them. CDR3 length: 11 residues. This CDR3 is CASTGVDEQYF. The CDR3 DNA is TGTGCCAGCACCGGGGTAGACGAGCAGTACTTC.

The V and J genes are TRBV18 and TRBJ1-2; D is ambiguous. The CDR3 loop spans 16 amino acids. Trimming pared 3 bases from V and 0 bases from J, leaving 14 bases between. The V gene's germline CDR1 is KGHSH and CDR2 LQKENI. The CDR3 DNA reads TGTGCCAGCTCACCGCCCTCGTGGCGGACTAACTATGGCTACACCTTC. Residues: CASSPPSWRTNYGYTF.

The V gene is TRBV7-8, the J gene TRBJ2-3, with 12 bases that match TRBD2. Trimming removed 5 bases from V and 5 bases from J; junction bases left unmatched: 8. In germline, CDR1 is SGHVS, CDR2 FQNEAQ. The CDR3 has 16 residues. This CDR3 is CASSVRLAGVVDTQYF. Written as DNA, the CDR3 is TGTGCCAGCAGCGTCCGACTAGCGGGAGTGGTAGATACGCAGTATTTT. Full variable domain (outside the CDR3, taken from reference TRBV7-8 and TRBJ2-3): GAGVSQSPRYKVAKRGQDVALRCDPISGHVSLFWYQQALGQGPEFLTYFQNEAQLDKSGLPSDRFFAERPEGSVSTLKIQRTQQEDSAVYLCASSVRLAGVVDTQYFGPGTRLTVL.

The J gene is TRBJ2-7, the V gene TRBV11-2; D unresolved. The CDR3 length is 14 residues. Per germline, CDR1 SGHAT and CDR2 FQNNGV. Trimming removed 1 base at V and 5 bases at J, with 12 bases between. CDR3 in DNA: TGTGCCAGCAGCTTAGTGGTCAGGATACACGAGCAGTACTTC. This sequence encodes CASSLVVRIHEQYF.

CDR3 in amino acids: CASSPQDEYTDTGELFF. The CDR3 DNA sequence: TGTGCCAGCAGCCCCCAGGACGAGTATACGGACACCGGGGAGCTGTTTTTT. This sequence joins TRBV9 and TRBJ2-2; the D is unclear. The V gene lost 4 bases and the J gene lost 3 bases, with 19 bases spanning the gap. The CDR3 sequence is 17 residues long. Germline CDR1 SGDLS, CDR2 YYNGEE.

The chain has TRBV7-9 and TRBJ1-5; TRBD1 agrees at 8 bases. The CDR3 has 16 amino acids. V lost 0 bases and J lost 5; bases outside the gene matches: 6. The germline gives CDR1 SEHNR, CDR2 FQNEAQ (reference sequence). CDR3 in amino acids: CASSLAMTGVDQPQHF. CDR3 sequence (DNA): TGTGCCAGCAGCTTAGCCATGACAGGGGTGGATCAGCCCCAGCATTTT. The entire variable domain, with the rest obtained from reference TRBV7-9 and TRBJ1-5, is as follows: DTGVSQNPRHKITKRGQNVTFRCDPISEHNRLYWYRQTLGQGPEFLTYFQNEAQLEKSRLLSDRFSAERPKGSFSTLEIQRTEQGDSAMYLCASSLAMTGVDQPQHFGDGTRLSIL.

The rearrangement uses TRBV25-1 and TRBJ2-2; D uncertain. The CDR3 sequence is 15 residues long. Trimming removed 3 bases from V and 7 bases from J, with 15 bases in between. CDR1 and CDR2 (germline): MGHDK, SYGVNS. As DNA, the CDR3 is TGTGCCAGCAGTGAGGAAGGCAGCGAGGACGGGGAGCTGTTTTTT. Its translation is CASSEEGSEDGELFF. Using reference TRBV25-1 and TRBJ2-2 for the parts outside the CDR3, the full variable domain is EADIYQTPRYLVIGTGKKITLECSQTMGHDKMYWYQQDPGMELHLIHYSYGVNSTEKGDLSSESTVSRIRTEHFPLTLESARPSHTSQYLCASSEEGSEDGELFFGEGSRLTVL.

The chain employs TRBV7-9 and TRBJ2-1, with 8 bases aligning to TRBD2. V lost 1 base, J lost 6 bases, and 2 bases stayed unmatched. The CDR3 runs to 14 residues. Germline assignment: CDR1 SEHNR and CDR2 FQNEAQ (reference sequence). The CDR3 spells CASSLEAGVNEQFF. CDR3 bases: TGTGCCAGCAGCTTAGAAGCGGGGGTCAATGAGCAGTTCTTC.

The V call is TRBV15, the J call TRBJ2-3; D possibly corresponds to TRBD2 (6 bases). Germline CDR1 is LNHNV and CDR2 is YYDKDF (reference sequence). Trimming removed 0 bases at V and 4 bases at J, with 17 bases between. CDR3 length: 17 residues. The CDR3 sequence: CATSRDLVGGEADTQYF. The CDR3 nucleotides read TGTGCCACCAGCAGAGATCTCGTGGGAGGCGAGGCAGATACGCAGTATTTT.

The gene calls are TRBV7-9 and TRBJ2-5; a possible D gene is TRBD2 (7 bases). CDR1 and CDR2 (germline): SEHNR, FQNEAQ (reference sequence). CDR3 length: 14 residues. Trimming stripped 7 bases from V and 4 bases from J, with 16 bases between. CDR3 in DNA: TGTGCCAGCACCCTAGAGGGGGAGGGAGAGACCCAGTACTTC. As protein: CASTLEGEGETQYF.

The chain uses TRBV29-1 and TRBJ2-7, with 10 bases identical to TRBD1. The CDR3 is 14 residues long. CDR1 and CDR2 (germline): SQVTM, ANQGSEA. V lost 4 bases, J lost 3 bases, and 6 bases stayed unmatched. Written as DNA, the CDR3 is TGCAGCGTTGGAGGTGGGACAGGGGTCTACGAGCAGTACTTC. Translated, it gives CSVGGGTGVYEQYF.

The genes are TRBV9 and TRBJ2-7; TRBD1 matches 7 bases. The CDR3 loop spans 13 amino acids. The J segment lost 3 bases and the V segment lost 4 bases, leaving 4 bases of the junction unmatched. Germline lookup yields CDR1 SGDLS and CDR2 YYNGEE. The CDR3 spells CASSTQGNYEQYF. The DNA of the CDR3 is TGTGCCAGCAGCACACAGGGGAACTACGAGCAGTACTTC.

As to this clone: The sample carries other DNA sequences with the same CDR3. J is TRBJ2-7 and V is TRBV7-9; the D gene is possibly TRBD1 (5 bases). With 6 bases removed from V and 3 bases from J, the gap between germline ends came to 12 bases. CDR3 size: 13 residues. Germline V CDR1 and CDR2: SEHNR, FQNEAQ (reference sequence). The CDR3 bases are TGTGCCAGCAGTCGCCCAGGGCGCTACGAGCAGTACTTC. It specifies CASSRPGRYEQYF.

The J gene is TRBJ2-5, the V gene TRBV11-2; TRBD1 is a possible D gene (6 bases). The J call is in doubt because the DNA end fits TRBJ2-7 better. CDR1 and CDR2 (germline): SGHAT, FQNNGV. There are 13 residues in the CDR3. The DNA of the CDR3 is TGTGCCAGCAGCATCGGACAGTCCTACGAGCAGTACTTC. Its protein is CASSIGQSYEQYF.

The chain has TRBV9 and TRBJ1-1, with D uncertain. Per germline, CDR1 SGDLS and CDR2 YYNGEE. This CDR3 spans 13 amino acids. V lost 3 bases and J lost 2, with 8 bases in between. The CDR3 DNA reads TGTGCCAGCAGCGCCGAAACCAACACTGAAGCTTTCTTT. Amino acids: CASSAETNTEAFF.

The chain recombines TRBV6-5 with TRBJ2-3; D is undetermined. This CDR3 region has 14 residues. Germline V CDR1 and CDR2: MNHEY, SVGAGI. Deletions cut 6 bases from V and 2 bases from J, with 12 bases between. CDR3: CASSLRLYTDTQYF. DNA of the CDR3: TGTGCCAGCAGCCTCCGTTTATACACAGATACGCAGTATTTT.

This clone was seen only once. The V and J genes are TRBV6-1 and TRBJ2-7; possibly TRBD2 for D (5 bases). Germline V gene data show CDR1 as MNHNS and CDR2 as SASEGT. V was trimmed by 9 bases and J by 3 bases, leaving 12 bases between them. The CDR3 extends over 12 amino acids. The CDR3, as DNA: TGTGCCAGTACGGGATATATCTACGAGCAGTACTTC. Translation gives CASTGYIYEQYF.

The chain carries TRBV2 and TRBJ2-2; the D is unclear. V was clipped by 5 bases and J by 7 bases, with 2 bases between them. The CDR3 is 10 residues long. Germline values: CDR1 SNHLY, CDR2 FYNNEI. CDR3 nucleotide sequence: TGTGCCAGCAGTTTCGGGGAGCTGTTTTTT. Its translation: CASSFGELFF.

The chain is built from TRBV27 and TRBJ1-2; tentative D call: TRBD1 (6 bases). Germline V gene sequence: CDR1 MNHEY, CDR2 SMNVEV (reference sequence). Trimming took 4 bases from V and 1 from J, leaving 13 bases between them. The CDR3 runs to 15 residues. The CDR3 DNA reads as TGTGCCAGCAGTTCTGACAGGCATAGTAACTATGGCTACACCTTC. Its protein product is CASSSDRHSNYGYTF.

The rearrangement links TRBV7-3 to TRBJ2-1; 9 bases fit TRBD1. Germline-derived CDR1 and CDR2 are SGHTA and FQGTGA. V trimming: 5 bases; J trimming: 2 bases; junction bases outside the gene matches: 7. The CDR3 contains 16 residues. The CDR3 spells CASSLRDRVPYNEQFF. In nucleotides, the CDR3 is TGTGCCAGCAGCCTACGGGACAGGGTCCCCTACAATGAGCAGTTCTTC.

CDR3 nucleotide sequence: TGTGCCAGCAGCTCCCGTGGGCGGGAACCAGATACGCAGTATTTT. Translated: CASSSRGREPDTQYF. The gene calls are TRBV7-9 and TRBJ2-3; weak D call: TRBD2 (6 bases). Germline V gene sequence: CDR1 SEHNR, CDR2 FQNEAQ (reference sequence). The V end was cut by 4 bases, the J end by 4 bases, with 15 bases between. CDR3 size: 15 residues.

V is TRBV5-6 and J is TRBJ1-1, with D unresolved. The CDR3 contains 15 residues. Germline V gene data show CDR1 as SGHDT and CDR2 as YYEEEE. Trimming pared 4 bases from V and 3 bases from J, leaving 16 bases between. The CDR3 region has the DNA TGTGCCAGCAGCACTGACCGCGAGGTTGACACTGAAGCTTTCTTT. Translating gives CASSTDREVDTEAFF. Variable domain in full (rest from reference TRBV5-6 and TRBJ1-1): DAGVTQSPTHLIKTRGQQVTLRCSPKSGHDTVSWYQQALGQGPQFIFQYYEEEERQRGNFPDRFSGHQFPNYSSELNVNALLLGDSALYLCASSTDREVDTEAFFGQGTRLTVV.

Points on this clone: Other DNA sequences in this specimen translate into the identical CDR3. V and J are TRBV27 and TRBJ1-5; tentatively, D is TRBD1 (5 bases). Trimming shortened V by 8 bases and J by 3 bases, and 14 bases separated the two germline ends. Germline assignment: CDR1 MNHEY and CDR2 SMNVEV (reference sequence). This CDR3 comprises 14 residues. CDR3 in DNA: TGTGCCAGCTCGACTACAGGATCCAATCAGCCCCAGCATTTT. It translates to CASSTTGSNQPQHF.

A note on this clone: This CDR3 is also generated by other DNA sequences in the sample. The chain has TRBV19 and TRBJ2-7, with unresolved D. Looked up from germline, CDR1 is LNHDA and CDR2 is SQIVND (reference sequence). Trimming left V 3 bases short and J 2 bases short, with 8 bases between. The length of the CDR3 is 13 residues. The CDR3 DNA reads as TGTGCCAGTAGTATTGACACAGCCTACGAGCAGTACTTC. As protein: CASSIDTAYEQYF.